This T cell receptor beta chain is drawn from a study of response to subunit inactivated influenza vaccine. This clonotype has only a few counts. The junction departs from the called germline gene at one end, perhaps through a read error. TCRdb reanalysed the RT-PCR reads using MiXCR and keeps one entry per CDR3 protein. This sample has roughly 550,000 distinct CDR3 sequences, with approximately 20% found just once. The CDR3 is 15 residues long. CDR1 SGHNT and CDR2 YENEEA come from the germline V gene. The data were also submitted as part of a second study, on T cells expressing NK-cell markers. This second study notes: A 5'RACE template switching approach incorporating UMIs was used to make TCR beta cDNA. Sorted T-cell subsets CD3+CD56+NKG2C+, CD3+CD56+NKG2C- and CD3+CD56-NKG2C+ were TCR beta-sequenced. Most of the eight sequenced donors were HCMV-seropositive; one was seronegative. Only alpha-beta TCR T cells were sorted in several experiments, using an anti-gamma-delta TCR antibody.

The V gene is TRBV11-3, the J gene TRBJ2-1; D remains unclear. The starting material was CD4+ T cells sorted from PBMCs, obtained 11 to 12 days after vaccination. The clonotype comes from a man aged 45-65 years who received an inactivated influenza vaccine. The CDR3 region is CASSRGVSSFNEQFF. The CDR3, as DNA: TGTGCCAGCAGCCGTGGGGTTAGCTCCTTCAATGAGCAGTTCTTC.